The source of this TCR beta chain is a study of Ad26.COV2.S vaccination and SARS-CoV-2 variants (dated by TCRdb to the early 2020s). Describing the broader study: Sequencing of the TCRbeta repertoire served to evaluate the specificity and breadth of SARS-CoV-2-reactive T cell receptors following Ad26.COV2.S vaccination. The TCR-sequenced set comprised around 32 samples: about 19 Ad26.COV2.S vaccine recipients, 5 placebo recipients and 8 SARS-CoV-2 convalescent individuals. The full study reports these points: Compared with placebo recipients, Ad26.COV2.S recipients showed higher spike-specific TCR breadth (P = 0.0014). The authors noted that total T cell responses may have been underestimated by the TCR breadth and depth analyses. After vaccination, spike-specific CD8+ and CD4+ T cell responses were reported to show substantial breadth. Vaccine and placebo recipients had similar non-spike TCR breadth, a finding consistent with the vaccine containing only spike.

According to the study, the label for this sample's time point signals: individuals recovered from natural SARS-CoV-2 infection. CDR1 is given as SNHLY and CDR2 as FYNNEI, both from the germline V gene. There are 12 amino acids in the CDR3, from cysteine to phenylalanine inclusive. Solely the CDR3 DNA is kept, with 36 bases framed from the first base. As regards this clone: Its antigen is still unknown. One end of the junction fails to match germline, which may point to a read error.

The immunoSEQ Assay was the method used to sequence TCRbeta CDR3 regions. After extraction, genomic DNA underwent amplification by bias-controlled multiplex PCR, followed by high-throughput sequencing. Per the source publication's procedure: To quantify the absolute abundance of each unique TCRbeta CDR3 region, sequences were collapsed and filtered. T cell fraction was estimated by normalizing TCRbeta template counts to usable DNA, with usable DNA measured through amplification of reference genes found in all nucleated cells. Repertoire TCRs were annotated as SARS-CoV-2-specific when V gene, CDR3 amino acid sequence and J gene were exactly matched to a known reactive TCR set. The reference SARS-CoV-2 TCR set was obtained from MIRA and was filtered for enrichment in COVID-19-positive ImmuneCODE repertoires, whereby public or cross-reactive TCRs were removed. Using the MIRA antigens, annotated TCRs were further analysed by specific ORF or by position within an ORF. Depth was the summed frequency of annotated unique rearrangements, while breadth was defined as annotated unique rearrangements over total unique productive rearrangements. Group comparisons of TCR breadth used two-sided Wilcoxon rank-sum tests. TCRdb's version of the immuneACCESS table is confined to in-frame rearrangements and falls short of the full clone set. An unresolved V gene accounts for under half of the shortfall where checked; the remainder is of unknown origin. The V and J calls and the clone size are those of that table, but D and trimming were determined from the DNA. This sample gives 180,000 or so clones in total; around 88% of them show up just once. Of the sample, under 7.5% is held by the ten largest clones.

Sample: peripheral blood, taken after recovery from COVID-19. The receptor chain draws on TRBV2 and TRBJ1-2, with 7 bases in between that match TRBD1. The sequence derives from a human donor who had recovered from COVID-19. For the CDR3, the sequence is CASSEGWTGKAF. DNA sequence: TGTGCCAGCAGTGAAGGGTGGACAGGCAAAGCCTTC.